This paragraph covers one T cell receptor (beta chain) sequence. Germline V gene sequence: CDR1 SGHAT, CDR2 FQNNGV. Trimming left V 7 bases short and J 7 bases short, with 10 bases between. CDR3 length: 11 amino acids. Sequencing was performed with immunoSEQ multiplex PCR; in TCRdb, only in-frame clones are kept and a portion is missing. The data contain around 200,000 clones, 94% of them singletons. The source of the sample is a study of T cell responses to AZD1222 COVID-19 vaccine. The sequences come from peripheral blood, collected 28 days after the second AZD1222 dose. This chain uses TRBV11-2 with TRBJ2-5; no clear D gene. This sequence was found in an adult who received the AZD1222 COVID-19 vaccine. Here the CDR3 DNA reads TGTGCCAGCACCAGTGGTTTGACCCAGTACTTC. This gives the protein CASTSGLTQYF.